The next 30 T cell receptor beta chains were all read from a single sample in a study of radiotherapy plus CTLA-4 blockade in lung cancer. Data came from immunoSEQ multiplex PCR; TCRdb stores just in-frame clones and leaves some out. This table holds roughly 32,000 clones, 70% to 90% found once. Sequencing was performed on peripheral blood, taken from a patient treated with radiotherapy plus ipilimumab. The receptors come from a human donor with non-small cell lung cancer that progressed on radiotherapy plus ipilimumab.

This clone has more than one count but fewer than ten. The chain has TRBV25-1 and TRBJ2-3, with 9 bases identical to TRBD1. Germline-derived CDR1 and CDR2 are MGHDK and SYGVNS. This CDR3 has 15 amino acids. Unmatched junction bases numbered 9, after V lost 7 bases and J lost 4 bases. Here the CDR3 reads CASTDRDRVADTQYF. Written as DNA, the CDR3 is TGTGCCAGCACTGATCGGGACAGGGTGGCAGATACGCAGTATTTT.

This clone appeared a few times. This chain's CDR3 is CASSSSGNSPLHF. CDR3 DNA: TGTGCCAGCAGTTCAAGCGGTAATTCACCCCTCCACTTT. The chain recombines TRBV2 with TRBJ1-6; no definite D call. CDR3 length: 13 residues. Germline CDR1 and CDR2: SNHLY and FYNNEI. The germline V and J ends were trimmed by 5 bases and 6 bases, with 8 bases remaining between them.

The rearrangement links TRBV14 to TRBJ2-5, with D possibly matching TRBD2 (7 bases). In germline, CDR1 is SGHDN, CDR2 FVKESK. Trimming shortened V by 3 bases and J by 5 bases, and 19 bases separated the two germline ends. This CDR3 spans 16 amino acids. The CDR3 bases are TGTGCCAGCAGCCACTGGGGGGGGCCGGCGGCTGAGACCCAGTACTTC. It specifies CASSHWGGPAAETQYF.

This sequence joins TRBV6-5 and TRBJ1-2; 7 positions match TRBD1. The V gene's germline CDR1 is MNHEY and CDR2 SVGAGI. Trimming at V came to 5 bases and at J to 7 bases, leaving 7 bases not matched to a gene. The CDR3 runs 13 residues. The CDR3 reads CASSDHQGVGYTF. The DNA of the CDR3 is TGTGCCAGCAGTGACCACCAGGGGGTTGGCTACACCTTC.

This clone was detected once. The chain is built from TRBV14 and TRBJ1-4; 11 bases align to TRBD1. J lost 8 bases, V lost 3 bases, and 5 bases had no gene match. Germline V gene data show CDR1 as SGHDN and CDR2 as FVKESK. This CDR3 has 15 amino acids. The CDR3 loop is CASSHPGTGGEKLFF. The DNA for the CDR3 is TGTGCCAGCAGCCACCCCGGGACAGGGGGGGAAAAACTGTTTTTT.

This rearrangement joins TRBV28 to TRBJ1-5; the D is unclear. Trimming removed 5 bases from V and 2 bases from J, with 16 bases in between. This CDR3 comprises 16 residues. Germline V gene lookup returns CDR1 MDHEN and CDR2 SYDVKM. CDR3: CASSPRSYYGNQPQHF. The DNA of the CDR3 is TGTGCCAGCAGTCCCCGAAGTTACTACGGCAATCAGCCCCAGCATTTT.

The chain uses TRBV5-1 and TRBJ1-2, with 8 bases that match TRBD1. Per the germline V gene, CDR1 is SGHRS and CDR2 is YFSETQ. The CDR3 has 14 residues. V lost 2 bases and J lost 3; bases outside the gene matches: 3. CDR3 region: CASSLMTGDYGYTF. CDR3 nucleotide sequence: TGCGCCAGCAGCTTAATGACAGGGGACTATGGCTACACCTTC.

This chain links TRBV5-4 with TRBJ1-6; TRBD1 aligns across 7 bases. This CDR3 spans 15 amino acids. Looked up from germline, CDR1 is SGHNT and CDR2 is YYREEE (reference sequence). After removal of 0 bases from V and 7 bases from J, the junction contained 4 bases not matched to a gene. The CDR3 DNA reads TGTGCCAGCAGCTTGGGAGGGGGCTTCAATTCACCCCTCCACTTT. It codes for CASSLGGGFNSPLHF.

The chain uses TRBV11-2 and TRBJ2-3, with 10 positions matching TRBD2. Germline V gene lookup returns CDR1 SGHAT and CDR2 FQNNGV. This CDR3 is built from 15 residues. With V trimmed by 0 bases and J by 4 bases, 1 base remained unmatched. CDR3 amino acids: CASSLEGLAPDTQYF. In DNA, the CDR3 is TGTGCCAGCAGCTTAGAGGGACTAGCGCCAGATACGCAGTATTTT.

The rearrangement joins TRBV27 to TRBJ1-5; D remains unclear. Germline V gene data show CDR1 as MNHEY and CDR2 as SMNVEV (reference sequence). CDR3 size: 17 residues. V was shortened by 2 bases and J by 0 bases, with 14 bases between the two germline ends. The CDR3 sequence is CASSLGQHLNSNQPQHF. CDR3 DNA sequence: TGTGCCAGCAGTTTAGGGCAGCATCTCAATAGCAATCAGCCCCAGCATTTT.

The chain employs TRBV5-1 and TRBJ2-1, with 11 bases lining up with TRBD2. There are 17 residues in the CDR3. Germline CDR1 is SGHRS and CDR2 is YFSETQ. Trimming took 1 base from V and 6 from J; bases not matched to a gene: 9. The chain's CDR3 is CASSLNPNSGGANEQFF. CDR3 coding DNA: TGCGCCAGCAGCTTGAACCCCAATAGCGGGGGGGCCAATGAGCAGTTCTTC.

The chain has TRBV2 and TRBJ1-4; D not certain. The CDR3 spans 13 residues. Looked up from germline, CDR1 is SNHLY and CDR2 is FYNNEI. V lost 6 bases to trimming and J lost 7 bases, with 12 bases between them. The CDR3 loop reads CASSALGSEKLFF. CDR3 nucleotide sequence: TGTGCCAGCAGCGCCCTTGGGAGTGAAAAACTGTTTTTT. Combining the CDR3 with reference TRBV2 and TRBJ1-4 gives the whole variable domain EPEVTQTPSHQVTQMGQEVILRCVPISNHLYFYWYRQILGQKVEFLVSFYNNEISEKSEIFDDQFSVERPDGSNFTLKIRSTKLEDSAMYFCASSALGSEKLFFGSGTQLSVL.

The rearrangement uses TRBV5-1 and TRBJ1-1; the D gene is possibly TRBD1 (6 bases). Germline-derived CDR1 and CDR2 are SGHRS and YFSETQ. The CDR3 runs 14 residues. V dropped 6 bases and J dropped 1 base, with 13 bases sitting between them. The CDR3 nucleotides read TGCGCCAGCACCCTATCACAGGGGAACACTGAAGCTTTCTTT. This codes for CASTLSQGNTEAFF.

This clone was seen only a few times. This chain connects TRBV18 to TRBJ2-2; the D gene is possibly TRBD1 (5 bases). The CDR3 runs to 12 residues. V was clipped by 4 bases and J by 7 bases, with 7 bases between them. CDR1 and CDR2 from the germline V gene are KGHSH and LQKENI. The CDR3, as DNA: TGTGCCAGCTCACAGGGGATCGGGGAGCTGTTTTTT. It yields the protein CASSQGIGELFF.

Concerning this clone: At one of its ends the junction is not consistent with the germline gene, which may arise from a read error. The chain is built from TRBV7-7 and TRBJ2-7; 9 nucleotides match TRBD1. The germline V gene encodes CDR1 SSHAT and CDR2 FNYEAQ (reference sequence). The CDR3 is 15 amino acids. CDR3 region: CASIIGDRAIYEQYF. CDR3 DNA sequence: TGTGCTAGCATAATTGGGGACAGGGCGATCTACGAGCAGTACTTC.

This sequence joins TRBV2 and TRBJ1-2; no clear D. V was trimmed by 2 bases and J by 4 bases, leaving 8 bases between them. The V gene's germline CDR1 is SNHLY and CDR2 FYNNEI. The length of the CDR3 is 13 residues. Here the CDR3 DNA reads TGTGCCAGCAGTGAACACAGTTCCTATGGCTACACCTTC. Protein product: CASSEHSSYGYTF.

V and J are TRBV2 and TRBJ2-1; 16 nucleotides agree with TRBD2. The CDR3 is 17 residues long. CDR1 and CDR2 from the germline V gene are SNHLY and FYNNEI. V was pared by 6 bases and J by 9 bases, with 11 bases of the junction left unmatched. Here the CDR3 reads CASRVLGTSGGASEQFF. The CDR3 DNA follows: TGTGCCAGCAGAGTCCTGGGGACTAGCGGGGGGGCCAGTGAGCAGTTCTTC. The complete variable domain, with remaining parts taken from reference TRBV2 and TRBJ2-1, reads EPEVTQTPSHQVTQMGQEVILRCVPISNHLYFYWYRQILGQKVEFLVSFYNNEISEKSEIFDDQFSVERPDGSNFTLKIRSTKLEDSAMYFCASRVLGTSGGASEQFFGPGTRLTVL.

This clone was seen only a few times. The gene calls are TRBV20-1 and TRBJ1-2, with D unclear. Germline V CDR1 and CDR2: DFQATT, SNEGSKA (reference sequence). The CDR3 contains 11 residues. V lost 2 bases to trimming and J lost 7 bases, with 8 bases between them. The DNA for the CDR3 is TGCAGTGCTAGACCTGGGAGTGGCTACACCTTC. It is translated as CSARPGSGYTF.

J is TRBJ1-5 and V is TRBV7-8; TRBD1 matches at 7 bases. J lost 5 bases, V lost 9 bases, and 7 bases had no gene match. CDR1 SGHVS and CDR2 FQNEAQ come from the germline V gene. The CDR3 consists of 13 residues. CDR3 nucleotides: TGTGCCAGTAGCCGGGACAGTTATCAGCCCCAGCATTTT. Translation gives CASSRDSYQPQHF.

For the CDR3, the DNA is TGCGCCAGCAGGGAACGACAGGGGGCGCTCGGAGAGACCCAGTACTTC. Translation gives CASRERQGALGETQYF. This sequence joins TRBV5-1 and TRBJ2-5; 10 bases fit TRBD1. The V and J ends lost 5 bases and 4 bases, in that order; junction bases with no gene match: 11. Germline loops: CDR1 SGHRS, CDR2 YFSETQ. The CDR3 covers 16 residues.

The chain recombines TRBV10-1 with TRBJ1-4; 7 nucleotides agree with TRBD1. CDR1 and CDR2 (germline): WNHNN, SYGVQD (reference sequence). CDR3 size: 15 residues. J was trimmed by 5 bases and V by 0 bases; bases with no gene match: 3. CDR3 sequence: CASSESGQENEKLFF. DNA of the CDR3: TGCGCCAGCAGTGAGTCCGGACAGGAGAATGAAAAACTGTTTTTT.

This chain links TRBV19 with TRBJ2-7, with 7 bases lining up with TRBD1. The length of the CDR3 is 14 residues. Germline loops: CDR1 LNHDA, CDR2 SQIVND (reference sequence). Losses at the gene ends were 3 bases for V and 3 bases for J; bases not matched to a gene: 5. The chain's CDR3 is CASSMFQGDYEQYF. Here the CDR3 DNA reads TGTGCCAGTAGTATGTTCCAGGGGGACTACGAGCAGTACTTC.

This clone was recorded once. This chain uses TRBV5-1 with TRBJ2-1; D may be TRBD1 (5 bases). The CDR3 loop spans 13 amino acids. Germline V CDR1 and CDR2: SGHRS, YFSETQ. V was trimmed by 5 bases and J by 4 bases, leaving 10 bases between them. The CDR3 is CASRPDRYNEQFF. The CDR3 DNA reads TGCGCCAGCAGACCCGACAGATACAATGAGCAGTTCTTC.

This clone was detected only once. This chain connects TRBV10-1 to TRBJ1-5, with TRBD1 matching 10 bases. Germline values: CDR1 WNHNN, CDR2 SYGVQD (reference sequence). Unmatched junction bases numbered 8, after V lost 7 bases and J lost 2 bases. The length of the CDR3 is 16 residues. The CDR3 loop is CASTSTGGVGNQPQHF. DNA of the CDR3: TGCGCCAGCACTTCGACAGGGGGCGTAGGCAATCAGCCCCAGCATTTT.

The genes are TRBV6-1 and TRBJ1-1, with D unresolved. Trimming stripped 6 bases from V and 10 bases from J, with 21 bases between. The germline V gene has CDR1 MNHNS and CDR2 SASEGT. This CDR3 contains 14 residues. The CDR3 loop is CASSVDGSPVRAFF. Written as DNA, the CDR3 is TGTGCCAGCAGCGTCGACGGGAGCCCCGTGAGAGCTTTCTTT.

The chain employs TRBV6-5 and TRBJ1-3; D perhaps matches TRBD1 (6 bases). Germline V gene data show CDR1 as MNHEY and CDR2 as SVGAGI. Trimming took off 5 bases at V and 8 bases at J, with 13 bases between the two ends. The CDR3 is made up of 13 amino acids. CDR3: CASSQTQGYTIYF. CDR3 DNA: TGTGCCAGCAGTCAGACCCAGGGGTACACCATATATTTT.

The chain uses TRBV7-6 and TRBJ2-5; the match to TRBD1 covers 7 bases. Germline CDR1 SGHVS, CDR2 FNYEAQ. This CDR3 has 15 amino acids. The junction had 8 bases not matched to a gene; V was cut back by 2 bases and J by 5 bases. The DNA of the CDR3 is TGTGCCAGCAGCTTACTCGACAGGGATGGGGAGACCCAGTACTTC. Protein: CASSLLDRDGETQYF.

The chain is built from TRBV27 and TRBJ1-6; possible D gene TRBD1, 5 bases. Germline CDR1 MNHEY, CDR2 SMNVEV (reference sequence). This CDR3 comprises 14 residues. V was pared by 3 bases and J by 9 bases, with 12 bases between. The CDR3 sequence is CASSLGQNASPLHF. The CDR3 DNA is TGTGCCAGCAGTTTGGGGCAGAACGCTTCACCCCTCCACTTT.

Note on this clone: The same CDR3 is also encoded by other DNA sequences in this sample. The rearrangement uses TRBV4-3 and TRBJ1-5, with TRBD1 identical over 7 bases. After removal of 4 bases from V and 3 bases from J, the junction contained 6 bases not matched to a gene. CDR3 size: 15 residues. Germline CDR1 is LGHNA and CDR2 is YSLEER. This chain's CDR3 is CASSPSTGSNQPQHF. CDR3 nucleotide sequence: TGCGCCAGCAGCCCCTCGACAGGGTCCAATCAGCCCCAGCATTTT.

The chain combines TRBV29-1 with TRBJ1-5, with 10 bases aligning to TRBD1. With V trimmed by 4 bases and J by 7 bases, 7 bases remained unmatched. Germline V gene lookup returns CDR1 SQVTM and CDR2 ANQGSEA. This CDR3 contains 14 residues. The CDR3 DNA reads TGCAGCGTTGCCCTCGGGACAGGGGAACAGCCCCAGCATTTT. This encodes CSVALGTGEQPQHF.